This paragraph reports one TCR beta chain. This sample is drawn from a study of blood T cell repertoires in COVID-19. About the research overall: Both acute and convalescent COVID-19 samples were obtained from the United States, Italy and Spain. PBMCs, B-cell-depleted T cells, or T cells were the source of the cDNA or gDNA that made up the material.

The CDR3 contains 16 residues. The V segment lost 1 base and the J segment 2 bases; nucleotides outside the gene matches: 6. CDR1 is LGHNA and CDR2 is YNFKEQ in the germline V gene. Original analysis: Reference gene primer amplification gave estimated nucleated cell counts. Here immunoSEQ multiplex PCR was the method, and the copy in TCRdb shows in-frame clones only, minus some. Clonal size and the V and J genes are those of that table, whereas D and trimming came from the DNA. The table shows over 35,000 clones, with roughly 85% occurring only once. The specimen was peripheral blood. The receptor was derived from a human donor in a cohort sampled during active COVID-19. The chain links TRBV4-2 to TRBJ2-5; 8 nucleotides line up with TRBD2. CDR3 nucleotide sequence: TGTGCCAGCAGCCAAGGCGAGCGGGGGACTCAAGAGACCCAGTACTTC. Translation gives CASSQGERGTQETQYF.